This TCR beta chain was observed in a study of blood T cell repertoires in COVID-19. Across the whole study: Both acute and convalescent COVID-19 samples were obtained from the United States, Italy and Spain. PBMCs, B-cell-depleted T cells, or T cells provided the cDNA or gDNA that made up the material.

Authors' analysis steps: The assay estimated nucleated cells by amplifying reference gene primers. Some clones are missing from TCRdb's copy, which holds only in-frame ones; the method was immunoSEQ multiplex PCR. The V and J calls and clone size were taken over from that table, and D and trimming were inferred from the DNA. The profile shows roughly 250,000 clones, around 81% of them singletons. This clone was detected once. Trimming took 7 bases from V and 0 from J, leaving 14 bases between them. CDR1 is SGHTA, CDR2 FQGNSA, per germline. The CDR3 loop spans 15 amino acids. This rearrangement joins TRBV7-2 to TRBJ2-3, with D possibly being TRBD1 (5 bases). Sequencing was performed on peripheral blood. The sequence came from a woman aged 55-69 years with active or convalescent COVID-19. CDR3 protein: CASTHHQGSTDTQYF. In DNA, the CDR3 is TGTGCCAGCACCCACCATCAGGGAAGCACAGATACGCAGTATTTT. The entire variable domain, with the rest obtained from reference TRBV7-2 and TRBJ2-3, is as follows: GAGVSQSPSNKVTEKGKDVELRCDPISGHTALYWYRQSLGQGLEFLIYFQGNSAPDKSGLPSDRFSAERTGGSVSTLTIQRTQQEDSAVYLCASTHHQGSTDTQYFGPGTRLTVL.